One sample yielded the 27 T cell receptor beta chains listed below, sequenced in a study of shared clonotypes between healthy human individuals. Profiled with immunoSEQ multiplex PCR; TCRdb holds only in-frame clones, not every one. The data show roughly 2,500,000 clones, 93% seen once. The sequencing input was naive CD4+ T cells from PBMCs. Subset denoted: CD45RA+ positively selected. Receptor source: a man between 18 and 29 years old in good health. Some clones in this sample may be carry-over from other donors' samples.

This clone was seen once. The genes are TRBV27 and TRBJ2-7, with D possibly TRBD1 on 6 matching bases. The V gene lost 5 bases and the J gene lost 3 bases, with 11 bases spanning the gap. Germline loops: CDR1 MNHEY, CDR2 SMNVEV (reference sequence). CDR3 size: 13 residues. CDR3 sequence: CASSTGPLYEQYF. Written as DNA, the CDR3 is TGTGCCAGCAGTACAGGGCCCCTCTACGAGCAGTACTTC.

This clone was seen only a few times. The chain has TRBV7-9 and TRBJ1-1, with D tentatively TRBD1 (5 bases). The CDR3 totals 15 residues. Germline CDR1 is SEHNR and CDR2 is FQNEAQ (reference sequence). Trimming pared 4 bases from V and 5 bases from J, leaving 17 bases between. The chain's CDR3 is CASSSPRGGTTEAFF. The CDR3 DNA follows: TGTGCCAGCAGCTCTCCCCGGGGGGGGACGACTGAAGCTTTCTTT.

Details on this clone: Other DNA sequences in this sample translate to the same CDR3. The rearrangement joins TRBV5-1 to TRBJ2-1, with 11 bases that match TRBD2. This CDR3 spans 15 amino acids. The trim removed 4 bases at V and 4 bases at J, leaving 4 bases unmatched. Germline CDR1 SGHRS, CDR2 YFSETQ. The CDR3 DNA is TGCGCCAGCAGCGCAGGGACTAGCGGTTACAATGAGCAGTTCTTC. Translating gives CASSAGTSGYNEQFF.

The chain carries TRBV4-2 and TRBJ1-1, with D possibly being TRBD1 (6 bases). The V end was cut by 9 bases, the J end by 3 bases, with 20 bases between. This CDR3 is built from 15 residues. Germline lookup yields CDR1 LGHNA and CDR2 YNFKEQ. The CDR3 region is CASSGGAADDTEAFF. CDR3 nucleotide sequence: TGTGCCAGTAGTGGGGGGGCCGCTGATGACACTGAAGCTTTCTTT.

The chain employs TRBV27 and TRBJ1-5; D is unresolved. CDR3 size: 13 residues. Germline V gene sequence: CDR1 MNHEY, CDR2 SMNVEV (reference sequence). The V end was cut by 9 bases, the J end by 7 bases, with 16 bases between. CDR3 DNA: TGTGCCAGACCATTAAGGGCGCACCAGCCCCAGCATTTT. This translates into CARPLRAHQPQHF.

The rearrangement joins TRBV5-1 to TRBJ2-7; 11 nucleotides agree with TRBD2. Germline CDR1 SGHRS, CDR2 YFSETQ. The CDR3 is 15 residues long. J lost 3 bases, V lost 0 bases, and 2 bases had no gene match. CDR3 loop: CASSLVTSGIYEQYF. CDR3 nucleotide sequence: TGCGCCAGCAGCTTGGTGACTAGCGGGATCTACGAGCAGTACTTC.

As regards this clone: Other DNA sequences in this sample translate to the same CDR3. The J gene is TRBJ2-1, the V gene TRBV5-1, with 9 bases aligning to TRBD2. CDR1 and CDR2 from the germline V gene are SGHRS and YFSETQ. The CDR3 totals 15 residues. V gave up 0 bases and J gave up 5 bases; unmatched junction bases: 3. The CDR3 reads CASSLGLAGHNEQFF. The CDR3 DNA reads as TGCGCCAGCAGCTTGGGTCTAGCGGGGCACAATGAGCAGTTCTTC.

The J gene is TRBJ2-7, the V gene TRBV6-5, with TRBD2 matching 9 bases. With V trimmed by 6 bases and J by 5 bases, 2 bases remained unmatched. CDR3 length: 12 residues. Germline loops: CDR1 MNHEY, CDR2 SVGAGI. The CDR3 DNA sequence: TGTGCCAGCAGCGGACTAGCGAACGAGCAGTACTTC. Translating gives CASSGLANEQYF.

Notes on this clone: Other DNA sequences from this sample encode an identical CDR3 as well. The chain recombines TRBV28 with TRBJ2-7; D tentatively reads TRBD1 or TRBD2 (5 bases each). Germline assignment: CDR1 MDHEN and CDR2 SYDVKM. Between the trimmed V and J ends, which lost 5 bases and 7 bases, there was a span of 12 bases. The CDR3 spans 12 residues. This CDR3 is CASSPLWGEQYF. Here the CDR3 DNA reads TGTGCCAGCAGTCCCCTCTGGGGGGAGCAGTACTTC.

The gene calls are TRBV25-1 and TRBJ2-3, with 8 bases aligning to TRBD2. With 4 bases clipped from V and 4 bases from J, the junction kept 7 bases outside the gene matches. CDR1 is MGHDK, CDR2 SYGVNS, per germline. This CDR3 comprises 15 residues. The CDR3 is CASSVSGSLSDTQYF. As DNA, the CDR3 is TGTGCCAGCAGTGTAAGCGGGAGTCTCTCAGATACGCAGTATTTT.

The V gene is TRBV11-3, the J gene TRBJ2-3, with D maybe TRBD2 (5 bases). The germline V gene encodes CDR1 SGHNT and CDR2 YENEEA. V was shortened by 5 bases and J by 5 bases, with 17 bases between the two germline ends. The CDR3 length is 15 residues. The CDR3 bases are TGTGCCAGCAGCGACCGCCTGGGAGAACAAGATACGCAGTATTTT. Translation: CASSDRLGEQDTQYF.

The rearrangement links TRBV6-1 to TRBJ1-5; D remains unclear. The V end was cut by 0 bases, the J end by 4 bases, with 7 bases between. Germline CDR1 and CDR2: MNHNS and SASEGT. This CDR3 comprises 14 residues. CDR3 DNA: TGTGCCAGCAGTGAAGCCTCGGTGAATCAGCCCCAGCATTTT. Amino acids: CASSEASVNQPQHF.

The rearrangement links TRBV19 to TRBJ2-4; 10 nucleotides match TRBD1. V gave up 4 bases and J gave up 2 bases; unmatched junction bases: 5. The germline CDR1 and CDR2 sequences are LNHDA and SQIVND (reference sequence). The CDR3 spans 16 residues. CDR3 sequence reads: CASSKGQGFTKNIQYF. CDR3 DNA sequence: TGTGCCAGTAGTAAGGGACAGGGGTTCACCAAAAACATTCAGTACTTC.

The chain employs TRBV5-1 and TRBJ1-1; 9 positions agree with TRBD1. CDR3 length: 14 residues. Germline values: CDR1 SGHRS, CDR2 YFSETQ. Trimming at V came to 4 bases and at J to 11 bases, leaving 12 bases not matched to a gene. This CDR3 reads CASSVVGGQGGAFF. Here the CDR3 DNA reads TGCGCCAGCAGCGTGGTGGGGGGACAGGGTGGCGCTTTCTTT.

This sequence joins TRBV5-1 and TRBJ2-7; D remains unclear. Germline-derived CDR1 and CDR2 are SGHRS and YFSETQ. Trimming stripped 3 bases from V and 0 bases from J, with 13 bases between. This CDR3 contains 15 residues. CDR3 sequence: CASSSDGRSSYEQYF. The DNA for the CDR3 is TGCGCCAGCAGCTCCGATGGTCGGTCCTCCTACGAGCAGTACTTC.

This chain uses TRBV5-1 with TRBJ1-2; 10 nucleotides line up with TRBD1. CDR1 is SGHRS and CDR2 is YFSETQ in the germline V gene. With 1 base clipped from V and 7 bases from J, the junction kept 10 bases outside the gene matches. CDR3 length: 16 residues. This chain's CDR3 is CASSLTAGTGALGYTF. DNA of the CDR3: TGCGCCAGCAGCTTGACTGCGGGGACAGGGGCTCTTGGCTACACCTTC.

The chain carries TRBV27 and TRBJ2-7; TRBD1 aligns across 10 bases. Germline assignment: CDR1 MNHEY and CDR2 SMNVEV (reference sequence). This CDR3 has 15 amino acids. The trim removed 5 bases at V and 5 bases at J, leaving 9 bases unmatched. The CDR3 loop reads CASSVYGTGVDEQYF. The CDR3 DNA sequence: TGTGCCAGCAGTGTCTACGGGACAGGGGTTGACGAGCAGTACTTC.

This clone occurred once. The chain uses TRBV6-1 and TRBJ1-5, with 7 bases matching TRBD1. Germline V CDR1 and CDR2: MNHNS, SASEGT. The junction had 4 bases not matched to a gene; V was cut back by 6 bases and J by 5 bases. The CDR3 covers 13 residues. The CDR3 DNA follows: TGTGCCAGCAGGGGACAGTCAGATCAGCCCCAGCATTTT. The encoded protein is CASRGQSDQPQHF.

CDR3 sequence: CASSAPGTGSYEQYF. The CDR3 DNA reads TGTGCCAGCAGCGCCCCCGGGACTGGCTCCTACGAGCAGTACTTC. This chain uses TRBV9 with TRBJ2-7, with D possibly matching TRBD2 (6 bases). Germline CDR1 and CDR2: SGDLS and YYNGEE. The CDR3 sequence is 15 residues long. Trimming removed 3 bases at V and 0 bases at J, with 13 bases between. Based on the CDR3 plus reference TRBV9 and TRBJ2-7, the full variable domain is DSGVTQTPKHLITATGQRVTLRCSPRSGDLSVYWYQQSLDQGLQFLIQYYNGEERAKGNILERFSAQQFPDLHSELNLSSLELGDSALYFCASSAPGTGSYEQYFGPGTRLTVT.

The chain is built from TRBV18 and TRBJ2-2; D not resolved. Trimming stripped 3 bases from V and 7 bases from J, with 9 bases between. Germline CDR1 reads KGHSH; CDR2 reads LQKENI. This CDR3 has 13 residues. The chain's CDR3 is CASSPLGIGELFF. The CDR3 DNA reads TGTGCCAGCTCACCTCTGGGAATCGGGGAGCTGTTTTTT.

The V call is TRBV6-5, the J call TRBJ2-7; unclear D gene. Trimming removed 4 bases at V and 4 bases at J, with 14 bases between. Germline V gene lookup returns CDR1 MNHEY and CDR2 SVGAGI. The CDR3 is 14 residues long. In DNA form, the CDR3 reads TGTGCCAGCAGTTCCCTACTTCATCGGTACGAGCAGTACTTC. This sequence encodes CASSSLLHRYEQYF.

V gene TRBV28 combines with J gene TRBJ1-6, with TRBD1 identical over 7 bases. Germline loops: CDR1 MDHEN, CDR2 SYDVKM. Trimming at V came to 5 bases and at J to 2 bases, leaving 6 bases not matched to a gene. The CDR3 has 16 residues. In DNA, the CDR3 is TGTGCCAGCAGTACCTGGGGGACAGCCTATAATTCACCCCTCCACTTT. It encodes CASSTWGTAYNSPLHF.

The chain has TRBV7-2 and TRBJ2-7; D gene unclear. This CDR3 is 12 amino acids long. Per the germline V gene, CDR1 is SGHTA and CDR2 is FQGNSA. V shed 5 bases and J shed 5 bases, with 10 bases lying between them. The CDR3 spells CASSPKNHEQYF. CDR3 DNA sequence: TGTGCCAGCAGCCCGAAAAACCACGAGCAGTACTTC.

The V call is TRBV7-7, the J call TRBJ1-1, with 11 bases identical to TRBD1. The CDR3 loop spans 15 amino acids. Germline trimming cut 4 bases from V and 2 bases from J; bases unmatched to any gene: 3. Per the germline V gene, CDR1 is SSHAT and CDR2 is FNYEAQ (reference sequence). Here the CDR3 DNA reads TGTGCCAGCAGCTCTTGGACAGGGGGCAACACTGAAGCTTTCTTT. The encoded protein is CASSSWTGGNTEAFF. The full variable domain, with the rest looked up from reference TRBV7-7 and TRBJ1-1, is GAGVSQSPRYKVTKRGQDVTLRCDPISSHATLYWYQQALGQGPEFLTYFNYEAQPDKSGLPSDRFSAERPEGSISTLTIQRTEQRDSAMYRCASSSWTGGNTEAFFGQGTRLTVV.

This chain uses TRBV7-2 with TRBJ2-5; a weak D match, TRBD2 (5 bases). CDR3 length: 15 residues. V was trimmed by 5 bases and J by 5 bases, leaving 18 bases between them. CDR1 and CDR2 from the germline V gene are SGHTA and FQGNSA. In nucleotides, the CDR3 is TGTGCCAGCAGCGGGGAGCGGAGGCGCGGGGAGACCCAGTACTTC. Its protein product is CASSGERRRGETQYF.

The CDR3 DNA reads TGTGCCAGTGCACGGACGGCCTCTGGAAACACCATATATTTT. It yields the protein CASARTASGNTIYF. V gene TRBV28 combines with J gene TRBJ1-3; D unclear. This CDR3 has 14 amino acids. The ends were cut back, 9 bases at V and 0 bases at J, with 12 bases in the middle. Germline V gene data show CDR1 as MDHEN and CDR2 as SYDVKM.

This clone was seen only once. The junction differs from germline at one of its ends, possibly a read error. V usage is TRBV6-5 and J usage is TRBJ2-2; TRBD2 is a possible D gene (6 bases). The CDR3 spans 11 residues. Germline V gene data show CDR1 as MNHEY and CDR2 as SVGAGI. CDR3 residues: CASGPSGGLFF. The CDR3, as DNA: TGTGCCAGCGGACCGTCCGGGGGGCTGTTTTTT.